What follows are 6 T cell receptor beta chains derived from one specimen sequenced in a study of blood T cell repertoires in COVID-19. Method: immunoSEQ multiplex PCR; TCRdb's copy keeps in-frame clones and lacks some. Among roughly 150,000 clones listed, around 84% were seen once. The sequencing input was PBMCs or T cells enriched from blood (not recorded which). Source of these receptors: a woman aged 45 to 65 who had recovered from COVID-19.

The sample holds a few counts of this clone. V gene TRBV12-3 or TRBV12-4 combines with J gene TRBJ1-1; tentatively, D is TRBD1 (5 bases). Trimming cost V 4 bases and J 8 bases, with 8 bases left between them. The CDR3 runs to 11 residues. Written as DNA, the CDR3 is TGTGCCAGCAGTTCCAGACAGGAAGCTTTCTTT. Protein: CASSSRQEAFF.

The chain is built from TRBV25-1 and TRBJ1-5; unclear D gene. Trimming took 0 bases from V and 3 from J, leaving 18 bases between them. This CDR3 is built from 18 residues. CDR1 MGHDK and CDR2 SYGVNS come from the germline V gene. CDR3 in DNA: TGTGCCAGCAGTGAATATGAGGGAGGGCAGTTGAACAATCAGCCCCAGCATTTT. This sequence encodes CASSEYEGGQLNNQPQHF.

The table lists this clone with a count of one. V and J are TRBV6-2 or TRBV6-3 and TRBJ1-5; D might be TRBD1 (5 bases). Trimming stripped 4 bases from V and 1 base from J, with 17 bases between. The CDR3 has 17 amino acids. Germline V gene data show CDR1 as MNHEY and CDR2 as SVGEGT. CDR3 nucleotide sequence: TGTGCCAGCAGTTCGTATCTTATTGACAGAAGCAATCAGCCCCAGCATTTT. It encodes CASSSYLIDRSNQPQHF.

V is TRBV7-2 and J is TRBJ2-1; 8 nucleotides align to TRBD2. The CDR3 totals 13 residues. Trimming cost V 5 bases and J 9 bases; bases outside gene matches: 6. Germline CDR1 is SGHTA and CDR2 is FQGNSA. The CDR3 sequence: CASSPAGGGEQFF. CDR3 DNA sequence: TGTGCCAGCAGCCCCGCGGGGGGAGGTGAGCAGTTCTTC.

This chain links TRBV19 with TRBJ2-5; a possible D gene is TRBD2 (5 bases). The length of the CDR3 is 14 residues. V dropped 6 bases and J dropped 0 bases, with 11 bases sitting between them. Germline V CDR1 and CDR2: LNHDA, SQIVND (reference sequence). CDR3: CASSNGVNQETQYF. In DNA form, the CDR3 reads TGTGCCAGTAGCAACGGGGTGAACCAAGAGACCCAGTACTTC. Looking up the rest from reference TRBV19 and TRBJ2-5 gives the full variable domain: DGGITQSPKYLFRKEGQNVTLSCEQNLNHDAMYWYRQDPGQGLRLIYYSQIVNDFQKGDIAEGYSVSREKKESFPLTVTSAQKNPTAFYLCASSNGVNQETQYFGPGTRLLVL.

The gene calls are TRBV24-1 and TRBJ1-2; 9 bases match TRBD1. V lost 4 bases and J lost 8; bases outside the gene matches: 10. The CDR3 loop spans 15 amino acids. The germline V gene encodes CDR1 KGHDR and CDR2 SFDVKD. The CDR3 reads CATSENTGGAGGYTF. In DNA, the CDR3 is TGTGCCACCAGTGAGAATACAGGGGGCGCAGGCGGCTACACCTTC.